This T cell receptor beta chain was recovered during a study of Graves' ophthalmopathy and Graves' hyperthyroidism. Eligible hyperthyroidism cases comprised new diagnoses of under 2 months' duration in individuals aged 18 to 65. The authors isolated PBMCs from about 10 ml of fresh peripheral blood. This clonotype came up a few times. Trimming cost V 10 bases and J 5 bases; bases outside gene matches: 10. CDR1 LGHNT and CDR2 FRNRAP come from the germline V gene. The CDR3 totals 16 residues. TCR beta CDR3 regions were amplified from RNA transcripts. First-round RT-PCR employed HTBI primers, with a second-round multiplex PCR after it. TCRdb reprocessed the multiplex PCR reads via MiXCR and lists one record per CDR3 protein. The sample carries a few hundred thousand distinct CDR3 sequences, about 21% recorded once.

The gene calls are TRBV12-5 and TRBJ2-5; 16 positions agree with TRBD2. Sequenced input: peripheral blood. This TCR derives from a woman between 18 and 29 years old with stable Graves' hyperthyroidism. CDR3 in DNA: TGTGCTACCCTGTCCGGGACTAGCGGGGGGGAGGAGACCCAGTACTTC. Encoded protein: CATLSGTSGGEETQYF.